This passage covers 31 T cell receptor beta chains from one sample sequenced in a study of cytomegalovirus exposure and HLA in healthy donors. In the PCR, 60 Vbeta and 13 Jbeta primers were used. Profiled with immunoSEQ multiplex PCR; TCRdb holds only in-frame clones, not every one. The sample lists under 200,000 clones; around 80% were seen once. The sequencing input was PBMCs. These receptors all stem from a woman between 18 and 29 years old in good health and CMV-seronegative.

J is TRBJ1-2 and V is TRBV28; 7 positions agree with TRBD1. This CDR3 has 13 amino acids. V gave up 6 bases and J gave up 2 bases; unmatched junction bases: 3. Germline V lookup: CDR1 MDHEN, CDR2 SYDVKM. Here the CDR3 reads CASRTGQNYGYTF. The CDR3 nucleotides are TGTGCCAGCAGAACGGGACAGAACTATGGCTACACCTTC.

This rearrangement joins TRBV7-9 to TRBJ2-1; D is unclear. This CDR3 has 15 residues. The V gene lost 2 bases and the J gene lost 5 bases, with 13 bases spanning the gap. Germline V gives CDR1 SEHNR, CDR2 FQNEAQ (reference sequence). The CDR3 nucleotides read TGTGCCAGCAGCTTACGGTATGGTTTGAACAATGAGCAGTTCTTC. Residues: CASSLRYGLNNEQFF. The variable domain in full, with the rest retrieved from reference TRBV7-9 and TRBJ2-1, is DTGVSQNPRHKITKRGQNVTFRCDPISEHNRLYWYRQTLGQGPEFLTYFQNEAQLEKSRLLSDRFSAERPKGSFSTLEIQRTEQGDSAMYLCASSLRYGLNNEQFFGPGTRLTVL.

V usage is TRBV27 and J usage is TRBJ1-2; TRBD1 agrees at 10 bases. The CDR3 spans 17 residues. Unmatched junction bases numbered 11, after V lost 4 bases and J lost 3 bases. Germline V gene sequence: CDR1 MNHEY, CDR2 SMNVEV (reference sequence). This CDR3 is CASSSILWTGGDYGYTF. The CDR3 DNA is TGTGCCAGCAGTTCAATACTTTGGACAGGGGGGGACTATGGCTACACCTTC.

The chain joins TRBV5-8 to TRBJ2-7; 8 nucleotides line up with TRBD1. J lost 9 bases, V lost 4 bases, and 6 bases had no gene match. Germline lookup yields CDR1 SGHTS and CDR2 YDEGEE. The CDR3 has 12 residues. For the CDR3, the DNA is TGTGCCAGCAGCCCTGGGACAGGTGGGCAGTACGTC. Protein product: CASSPGTGGQYV.

This clone has only one observation. The rearrangement joins TRBV11-3 to TRBJ2-5, with 11 positions matching TRBD2. The germline V gene has CDR1 SGHNT and CDR2 YENEEA. V lost 4 bases to trimming and J lost 5 bases; unmatched junction nucleotides: 12. The CDR3 covers 17 residues. The CDR3 sequence: CASSSQTLSGRGETQYF. CDR3 DNA: TGTGCCAGCAGCTCCCAGACCCTTAGCGGGAGGGGGGAGACCCAGTACTTC.

This chain connects TRBV27 to TRBJ1-5; 9 nucleotides align to TRBD1. The germline CDR1 and CDR2 sequences are MNHEY and SMNVEV (reference sequence). V shed 2 bases and J 3 bases; nucleotides not matched to a gene: 5. The CDR3 extends over 16 amino acids. CDR3 bases: TGTGCCAGCAGTTTAATGGACAGGGGTTCCAATCAGCCCCAGCATTTT. This translates into CASSLMDRGSNQPQHF.

This sequence joins TRBV4-3 and TRBJ2-7, with 7 bases identical to TRBD1. The ends lost 0 bases at V and 4 bases at J; junction bases unmatched: 9. This CDR3 is 16 amino acids long. Germline V gene lookup returns CDR1 LGHNA and CDR2 YSLEER. CDR3 DNA: TGCGCCAGCAGCCAAGACACCGGGACAGTGAGATACGAGCAGTACTTC. Amino acid sequence: CASSQDTGTVRYEQYF.

The chain couples TRBV21-1 to TRBJ1-2. TRBV21-1 is flagged as a pseudogene. The CDR3 is made up of 11 amino acids. This chain's CDR3 is CAREGLYGYTF. CDR3 nucleotides: TGTGCCAGGGAGGGGCTCTATGGCTACACCTTC.

This clone has more than one count but fewer than ten. CDR3 sequence: CAISEMQGNEQFF. CDR3 nucleotides: TGTGCCATCAGTGAGATGCAGGGAAATGAGCAGTTCTTC. V is TRBV10-3 and J is TRBJ2-1; possibly TRBD1 for D (5 bases). The V end was cut by 2 bases, the J end by 7 bases, with 9 bases between. CDR1 and CDR2 from the germline V gene are ENHRY and SYGVKD. There are 13 residues in the CDR3.

V usage is TRBV27 and J usage is TRBJ1-2, with 9 bases aligning to TRBD1. CDR1 and CDR2 from the germline V gene are MNHEY and SMNVEV (reference sequence). V gave up 6 bases and J gave up 7 bases; unmatched junction bases: 12. The CDR3 length is 15 residues. In DNA form, the CDR3 reads TGTGCCAGCAGCCAATACCGGGACAGGGCTCCTGGCTACACCTTC. Translated: CASSQYRDRAPGYTF.

The rearrangement joins TRBV30 to TRBJ1-1; 8 bases align to TRBD1. CDR1 and CDR2 from the germline V gene are GTSNPN and SVGIG (reference sequence). J gave up 1 base and V 0 bases, and 10 bases lay outside the gene matches. The CDR3 is 17 amino acids. The CDR3 nucleotides read TGTGCCTGGAGTGTAAAAGACAGGGGCGGGGGGAACACTGAAGCTTTCTTT. It specifies CAWSVKDRGGGNTEAFF.

The chain couples TRBV2 to TRBJ2-3, with a possible D match to TRBD2 (5 bases). The CDR3 loop spans 16 amino acids. From germline, CDR1 is SNHLY and CDR2 FYNNEI. V gave up 8 bases and J gave up 5 bases, with 23 bases separating them. DNA for the CDR3: TGTGCCAGCCATCCACTAGTCCGTAGTAACTTAGATACGCAGTATTTT. Amino acids: CASHPLVRSNLDTQYF.

V gene TRBV28 combines with J gene TRBJ1-1; tentative D call: TRBD1 (6 bases). Germline CDR1 and CDR2: MDHEN and SYDVKM. V was clipped by 8 bases and J by 4 bases, with 17 bases between them. CDR3 size: 14 residues. The DNA for the CDR3 is TGTGCCAGCGCAGAGGGGGGGCGTAGCACTGAAGCTTTCTTT. Its translation is CASAEGGRSTEAFF.

The chain employs TRBV10-3 and TRBJ2-1; TRBD2 matches 15 bases. The V segment lost 2 bases and the J segment 7 bases; nucleotides outside the gene matches: 9. CDR1 is ENHRY, CDR2 SYGVKD, per germline. The CDR3 loop spans 18 amino acids. The CDR3 spells CAISEGLAGGPWWNEQFF. The CDR3 nucleotides read TGTGCCATCAGTGAGGGACTAGCGGGAGGGCCCTGGTGGAATGAGCAGTTCTTC.

This chain uses TRBV4-2 with TRBJ1-2; D ambiguous. Deletions cut 4 bases from V and 1 base from J, with 19 bases between. The V gene's germline CDR1 is LGHNA and CDR2 YNFKEQ. The CDR3 runs to 17 residues. DNA for the CDR3: TGTGCCAGCAGCCCCAGTCTTTCGGGAGCCCTTAACTATGGCTACACCTTC. It codes for CASSPSLSGALNYGYTF.

The J gene is TRBJ1-6, the V gene TRBV9; weak D call: TRBD1 (6 bases). Germline CDR1 and CDR2: SGDLS and YYNGEE. CDR3 length equals 16 residues. Trimming removed 5 bases from V and 0 bases from J, with 12 bases in between. This chain's CDR3 is CASSSTGPSYNSPLHF. The DNA for the CDR3 is TGTGCCAGCAGTTCTACAGGGCCCTCCTATAATTCACCCCTCCACTTT.

V and J are TRBV27 and TRBJ2-1; 9 nucleotides align to TRBD2. V lost 4 bases, J lost 8 bases, and 15 bases stayed unmatched. Germline CDR1 is MNHEY and CDR2 is SMNVEV (reference sequence). CDR3 length: 17 amino acids. The CDR3 region is CASSSPSGREGWDEQFF. The CDR3 nucleotides read TGTGCCAGCAGTTCGCCTTCAGGGCGGGAGGGGTGGGATGAGCAGTTCTTC.

The chain joins TRBV6-5 to TRBJ1-1; no clear D. Germline-derived CDR1 and CDR2 are MNHEY and SVGAGI. This CDR3 has 14 residues. The V end lost 5 bases, the J end lost 1 base, and 11 bases lay between the germline ends. The CDR3 nucleotides read TGTGCCAGCAGTGAACAACAGTCGAACACTGAAGCTTTCTTT. Residues: CASSEQQSNTEAFF.

This chain links TRBV27 with TRBJ2-2, with D perhaps matching TRBD2 (6 bases). Trimming pared 4 bases from V and 7 bases from J, leaving 13 bases between. Germline values: CDR1 MNHEY, CDR2 SMNVEV (reference sequence). This CDR3 comprises 14 residues. The CDR3 here is CASSSVGRDGELFF. In DNA form, the CDR3 reads TGTGCCAGCAGTTCGGTCGGGAGAGACGGGGAGCTGTTTTTT.

The chain has TRBV4-3 and TRBJ2-1, with 13 positions matching TRBD2. This CDR3 comprises 18 residues. Germline V CDR1 and CDR2: LGHNA, YSLEER. With V trimmed by 0 bases and J by 8 bases, 10 bases remained unmatched. CDR3 sequence: CASSQESRTSGSLDEQFF. In nucleotides, the CDR3 is TGCGCCAGCAGCCAAGAATCCAGGACTAGCGGGAGCCTGGATGAGCAGTTCTTC.

The rearrangement joins TRBV18 to TRBJ2-7; possibly TRBD1 for D (6 bases). The CDR3 length is 15 residues. Per germline, CDR1 KGHSH and CDR2 LQKENI. Trimming stripped 0 bases from V and 2 bases from J, with 11 bases between. CDR3 residues: CASSPPGHLAYEQYF. The CDR3 DNA reads TGTGCCAGCTCACCACCGGGACACCTCGCCTACGAGCAGTACTTC.

This clone was picked up one time. This chain joins TRBV6-1 and TRBJ1-2; TRBD1 matches 7 bases. The germline V gene encodes CDR1 MNHNS and CDR2 SASEGT. The CDR3 has 15 amino acids. The V segment lost 0 bases and the J segment 5 bases; nucleotides outside the gene matches: 6. Here the CDR3 DNA reads TGTGCCAGCAGTGAAGCAAAGACAGGGCTGTATGGCTACACCTTC. It yields the protein CASSEAKTGLYGYTF.

This sequence joins TRBV18 and TRBJ2-7; TRBD1 agrees at 8 bases. Unmatched junction bases numbered 3, after V lost 3 bases and J lost 2 bases. CDR1 is KGHSH, CDR2 LQKENI, per germline. This CDR3 comprises 14 residues. This chain's CDR3 is CASSPRGRTYEQYF. The DNA of the CDR3 is TGTGCCAGCTCACCCAGGGGGCGGACCTACGAGCAGTACTTC.

The rearrangement links TRBV27 to TRBJ2-5; D perhaps matches TRBD1 (5 bases). The J call may be mistaken, given a closer DNA end match to TRBJ2-7. This CDR3 spans 14 amino acids. Germline-derived CDR1 and CDR2 are MNHEY and SMNVEV (reference sequence). CDR3 bases: TGTGCCAGCAGTTTATATGACAGTCCCCACGAGCAGTACTTC. Amino acid sequence: CASSLYDSPHEQYF.

The chain employs TRBV19 and TRBJ1-4, with 7 bases lining up with TRBD1. With 3 bases clipped from V and 4 bases from J, the junction kept 8 bases outside the gene matches. Germline CDR1 reads LNHDA; CDR2 reads SQIVND (reference sequence). The CDR3 length is 16 residues. The DNA of the CDR3 is TGTGCCAGTAGTATCACGGGACAGCTTCGTAATGAAAAACTGTTTTTT. It translates to CASSITGQLRNEKLFF.

The genes are TRBV29-1 and TRBJ2-5, with 10 bases fitting TRBD2. Trimming at V came to 4 bases and at J to 7 bases, leaving 12 bases not matched to a gene. The CDR3 has 15 residues. The V gene's germline CDR1 is SQVTM and CDR2 ANQGSEA. CDR3 amino acids: CSVVVGLAGDGTQYF. CDR3 nucleotide sequence: TGCAGCGTTGTAGTGGGTCTAGCGGGAGACGGGACCCAGTACTTC.

This chain connects TRBV4-3 to TRBJ2-6; 7 nucleotides agree with TRBD2. The CDR3 runs 16 residues. CDR1 LGHNA and CDR2 YSLEER come from the germline V gene. The ends lost 1 base at V and 4 bases at J; junction bases unmatched: 4. CDR3: CASSQGLAGGANVLTF. The DNA for the CDR3 is TGCGCCAGCAGCCAAGGATTAGCGGGCGGGGCCAACGTCCTGACTTTC.

The V gene is TRBV7-9, the J gene TRBJ1-5; 10 bases fit TRBD1. The V gene end was trimmed by 5 bases and the J gene end by 2 bases; junction bases not matched to a gene: 3. CDR1 and CDR2 (germline): SEHNR, FQNEAQ (reference sequence). The CDR3 extends over 15 amino acids. This chain's CDR3 is CASSIGQGGNQPQHF. CDR3 bases: TGTGCCAGCAGCATTGGACAGGGGGGCAATCAGCCCCAGCATTTT.

The chain uses TRBV9 and TRBJ1-6; TRBD1 matches at 7 bases. V lost 3 bases to trimming and J lost 0 bases; unmatched junction nucleotides: 12. The germline V gene encodes CDR1 SGDLS and CDR2 YYNGEE. The CDR3 has 19 residues. Here the CDR3 DNA reads TGTGCCAGCAGCGACCATGGGGCAGGGGGAAGCTCCTATAATTCACCCCTCCACTTT. Residues: CASSDHGAGGSSYNSPLHF.

This clone was recorded once. The chain couples TRBV13 to TRBJ1-2; D ambiguous. CDR1 is PRHDT and CDR2 is FYEKMQ in the germline V gene (reference sequence). CDR3 size: 17 residues. V lost 5 bases to trimming and J lost 0 bases, with 19 bases between them. Written as DNA, the CDR3 is TGTGCCAGCAGCCCCCGTTCAACCGGGCGGGCTAACTATGGCTACACCTTC. Translated, it gives CASSPRSTGRANYGYTF.

The V call is TRBV4-2, the J call TRBJ2-7; 8 bases line up with TRBD2. V shed 3 bases, J shed 3 bases, and the junction held 7 bases outside the gene matches. The germline CDR1 and CDR2 sequences are LGHNA and YNFKEQ. The CDR3 loop spans 15 amino acids. The CDR3 is CASSHRAGDYYEQYF. The CDR3 region has the DNA TGTGCCAGCAGCCACAGAGCGGGAGACTACTACGAGCAGTACTTC.